This passage covers 21 T cell receptor beta chains from one sample sequenced in a study of CD8 T cells in ankylosing spondylitis. TCRdb reprocessed the 5' RACE reads with MiXCR, giving one entry per CDR3 protein. Of roughly 230,000 distinct CDR3 sequences listed, 8.2% are singletons. Sequenced material: blood, either unsorted or a sorted T cell fraction (not recorded which). The receptors shown here come from a female donor with ankylosing spondylitis or in good health (not recorded which).

This clonotype was counted many times. The CDR3 DNA reads as TGCAGTGCTACCCCGTTTAGCACCACAGATACGCAGTATTTT. It specifies CSATPFSTTDTQYF. The chain couples TRBV20-1 to TRBJ2-3; D remains unclear. Per germline, CDR1 DFQATT and CDR2 SNEGSKA (reference sequence). This CDR3 contains 14 residues. V dropped 4 bases and J dropped 2 bases, with 13 bases sitting between them.

In this sample, this clonotype turned up many times. This rearrangement joins TRBV11-2 to TRBJ2-5; D possibly corresponds to TRBD2 (5 bases). CDR1 is SGHAT and CDR2 is FQNNGV in the germline V gene. This CDR3 spans 17 amino acids. V lost 0 bases to trimming and J lost 0 bases, with 14 bases between them. CDR3 protein: CASSLERIGGYQETQYF. The CDR3 region has the DNA TGTGCCAGCAGCTTAGAAAGAATAGGCGGGTACCAAGAGACCCAGTACTTC.

In this sample, this clonotype turned up many times. This chain connects TRBV20-1 to TRBJ2-4; D uncertain. The V gene's germline CDR1 is DFQATT and CDR2 SNEGSKA (reference sequence). This CDR3 is 13 amino acids long. V lost 4 bases, J lost 3 bases, and 10 bases lay in between. The CDR3 loop reads CSATGFGKNIQYF. The DNA for the CDR3 is TGCAGTGCTACAGGTTTTGGCAAAAACATTCAGTACTTC.

The chain recombines TRBV20-1 with TRBJ2-3; D is tentatively TRBD1 or TRBD2 (6 bases each). The germline V gene encodes CDR1 DFQATT and CDR2 SNEGSKA (reference sequence). Trimming removed 3 bases from V and 2 bases from J, with 12 bases in between. The CDR3 sequence is 14 residues long. The CDR3 DNA reads TGCAGTGCTAGGGGGGGCGGGGCCACAGATACGCAGTATTTT. Protein: CSARGGGATDTQYF.

This clonotype showed up many times. The chain carries TRBV12-5 and TRBJ2-7; D not resolved. CDR3 length: 11 residues. V was clipped by 1 base and J by 5 bases, with 3 bases between them. CDR1 and CDR2 (germline): LGHNT, FRNRAP. CDR3 protein: CASGLANEQYF. DNA of the CDR3: TGTGCTAGTGGTTTGGCTAACGAGCAGTACTTC.

This clonotype was seen at least ten times. The chain employs TRBV7-9 and TRBJ2-3, with a tentative D call TRBD1 (6 bases). V lost 4 bases and J 0 bases, leaving 14 bases between the germline ends. Germline-derived CDR1 and CDR2 are SEHNR and FQNEAQ (reference sequence). This CDR3 is built from 16 residues. This chain's CDR3 is CASSSPRDISTDTQYF. CDR3 DNA: TGTGCCAGCAGCTCACCCCGGGACATAAGCACAGATACGCAGTATTTT.

The gene calls are TRBV5-1 and TRBJ2-1; 9 bases line up with TRBD1. The V segment lost 2 bases and the J segment 7 bases; nucleotides outside the gene matches: 4. Germline values: CDR1 SGHRS, CDR2 YFSETQ. The CDR3 sequence is 14 residues long. In DNA form, the CDR3 reads TGCGCCAGCAGCTTAGGGGACAGGGTAAATGAGCAGTTCTTC. Translation gives CASSLGDRVNEQFF. Using reference TRBV5-1 and TRBJ2-1 for the parts outside the CDR3, the full variable domain is KAGVTQTPRYLIKTRGQQVTLSCSPISGHRSVSWYQQTPGQGLQFLFEYFSETQRNKGNFPGRFSGRQFSNSRSEMNVSTLELGDSALYLCASSLGDRVNEQFFGPGTRLTVL.

This clonotype was counted many times. The rearrangement links TRBV7-2 to TRBJ1-2; D is possibly TRBD1 (5 bases). The germline gives CDR1 SGHTA, CDR2 FQGNSA. Trimming shortened V by 7 bases and J by 4 bases, and 13 bases separated the two germline ends. The CDR3 is 13 residues long. CDR3 in amino acids: CASTVRGVYGYTF. The CDR3 nucleotides are TGTGCCAGCACCGTTCGGGGCGTCTATGGCTACACCTTC.

This clonotype showed up many times. This chain links TRBV7-2 with TRBJ2-1; 8 bases agree with TRBD2. The V gene's germline CDR1 is SGHTA and CDR2 FQGNSA. J was trimmed by 8 bases and V by 2 bases; bases with no gene match: 2. The CDR3 totals 13 residues. In DNA form, the CDR3 reads TGTGCCAGCAGCTTAAGGACTAGCCATGAGCAGTTCTTC. Amino acids: CASSLRTSHEQFF.

This clonotype has at least ten counts. The V call is TRBV28, the J call TRBJ1-1; D uncertain. Trimming pared 1 base from V and 5 bases from J, leaving 17 bases between. This CDR3 contains 16 residues. Germline CDR1 reads MDHEN; CDR2 reads SYDVKM. CDR3 DNA sequence: TGTGCCAGCAGTTTATCTCGGTTGAGAGGGAGTACTGAAGCTTTCTTT. Protein: CASSLSRLRGSTEAFF.

This clonotype occurred a few times. V is TRBV12-3 or TRBV12-4 and J is TRBJ2-3; D may be TRBD1 or TRBD2 (5 bases each). The CDR3 is made up of 17 amino acids. V shed 3 bases and J shed 2 bases, with 18 bases lying between them. The DNA for the CDR3 is TGTGCCAGCAGTTTGGGCGAGGGAATAGGGGCCACAGATACGCAGTATTTT. Translated: CASSLGEGIGATDTQYF.

This clonotype was counted ten times or more. This chain links TRBV29-1 with TRBJ2-7; D possibly uses TRBD1 or TRBD2 (5 bases each). Trimming cost V 1 base and J 7 bases, with 14 bases left between them. This CDR3 region has 13 residues. Germline lookup yields CDR1 SQVTM and CDR2 ANQGSEA. The CDR3 coding sequence is TGCAGCGTTGAAGTCCCGGGACGTCGGGAGCAGTACTTC. Translated, it gives CSVEVPGRREQYF.

This clonotype has only a few counts. The genes are TRBV7-2 and TRBJ2-7, with D perhaps assigned TRBD1 or TRBD2 (6 bases each). CDR1 and CDR2 from the germline V gene are SGHTA and FQGNSA. CDR3 length: 14 residues. Trimming left V 6 bases short and J 0 bases short, with 12 bases between. This CDR3 reads CASRHGGGSYEQYF. CDR3 DNA sequence: TGTGCCAGCAGGCACGGGGGCGGCTCCTACGAGCAGTACTTC.

This clonotype was picked up many times. The rearrangement links TRBV10-2 to TRBJ2-7; the D is unclear. The CDR3 covers 12 residues. Germline values: CDR1 WSHSY, CDR2 SAAADI. Trimming removed 4 bases from V and 2 bases from J, with 6 bases in between. The CDR3 nucleotides read TGCGCCAGCAGTGTAGTGGCCTACGAGCAGTACTTC. Translated, it gives CASSVVAYEQYF.

Many counts were recorded for this clonotype. The V call is TRBV12-5, the J call TRBJ1-1, with D possibly being TRBD1 (6 bases). This CDR3 region has 15 residues. V dropped 3 bases and J dropped 4 bases, with 15 bases sitting between them. The germline V gene encodes CDR1 LGHNT and CDR2 FRNRAP. In nucleotides, the CDR3 is TGTGCTAGTGGTTTCAGGGGTAGTAGTGGCACTGAAGCTTTCTTT. Translating gives CASGFRGSSGTEAFF.

This clonotype was recorded many times. The CDR3 nucleotides are TGTGCCACTTCCCCTCGTGGCTCCTACAATGAGCAGTTCTTC. It yields the protein CATSPRGSYNEQFF. The rearrangement joins TRBV3-1 to TRBJ2-1, with D unresolved. The CDR3 loop spans 14 amino acids. Germline V gene sequence: CDR1 LGHDT, CDR2 YNNKEL (reference sequence). With 10 bases removed from V and 0 bases from J, the gap between germline ends came to 13 bases.

This clonotype has a count of ten or more. The V call is TRBV6-2 or TRBV6-3, the J call TRBJ1-5; D remains unclear. V was cut by 7 bases and J by 6 bases, with 25 bases left in between. This CDR3 is built from 17 residues. The germline V gene has CDR1 MNHEY and CDR2 SVGEGT. CDR3 sequence reads: CASNARNSFVFGQPQHF. The CDR3 bases are TGTGCCAGCAATGCCCGGAACTCTTTCGTTTTCGGTCAGCCCCAGCATTTT.

There are a few counts of this clonotype. The chain is built from TRBV20-1 and TRBJ1-6; TRBD1 might be the D (6 bases). Germline assignment: CDR1 DFQATT and CDR2 SNEGSKA (reference sequence). The CDR3 sequence is 17 residues long. Between the trimmed V and J ends, which lost 0 bases and 5 bases, there was a span of 17 bases. The CDR3 reads CSARELGVRGHNSPLHF. For the CDR3, the DNA is TGCAGTGCTAGAGAACTTGGGGTCAGGGGACATAATTCACCCCTCCACTTT.

This clonotype was recorded many times. This chain connects TRBV20-1 to TRBJ1-4; D perhaps matches TRBD1 (5 bases). The CDR3 runs 14 residues. Trimming stripped 6 bases from V and 0 bases from J, with 11 bases between. The germline gives CDR1 DFQATT, CDR2 SNEGSKA (reference sequence). The CDR3 reads CSALGGATNEKLFF. In DNA form, the CDR3 reads TGCAGTGCCCTCGGAGGGGCAACTAATGAAAAACTGTTTTTT.

This clonotype was seen many times. The rearrangement links TRBV2 to TRBJ1-1, with D tentatively TRBD1 (5 bases). CDR1 is SNHLY, CDR2 FYNNEI, per germline. Trimming pared 2 bases from V and 4 bases from J, leaving 11 bases between. The CDR3 is made up of 14 amino acids. The CDR3 protein is CASSEQGLGTEAFF. The DNA for the CDR3 is TGTGCCAGCAGTGAACAGGGTTTGGGCACTGAAGCTTTCTTT.

This clonotype has at least ten counts. The chain is built from TRBV20-1 and TRBJ2-3; 7 nucleotides line up with TRBD2. The junction had 7 bases not matched to a gene; V was cut back by 6 bases and J by 1 base. Looked up from germline, CDR1 is DFQATT and CDR2 is SNEGSKA (reference sequence). The CDR3 runs to 14 residues. The CDR3 coding sequence is TGCAGTGCAAGCGAGCGGGAACGCACAGATACGCAGTATTTT. The encoded protein is CSASERERTDTQYF.